This entry is about one T cell receptor (beta chain). Antigen: not known. CDR1 is MNHEY, CDR2 SMNVEV, per germline (reference sequence). This CDR3 has 13 residues. Two nested PCRs, run for roughly 16 and 10 cycles, were applied to TCRalpha and TCRbeta cDNA. TCRdb reprocessed the 5' RACE reads; each CDR3 protein has one entry and no DNA is given. This listing includes some 200,000 distinct CDR3 sequences. This entry is derived from a study of monozygotic twins with inflammatory bowel disease. Findings and caveats of the study: Ultimately, a single strong signal or clonotype associated with IBD was not supported.

The sequenced sample consisted of blood. The TCR sequence derives from a human donor with ulcerative colitis or Crohn's disease, or a healthy co-twin of an affected twin (not recorded which). The chain carries TRBV27 and TRBJ2-7; as DNA is missing, the TRBD2 call by TCRdb cannot be tested. The CDR3: CAAGPGEGGGQYF.